This T cell receptor beta chain was identified in a study of metastatic and nonmetastatic thyroid tumors. Study details: Across blood and tumor or nodule tissue, repertoires from malignant and benign thyroid patients were compared with one another.

In regard to this clone: Its specificity is unknown. Given a much more abundant clone one base away, this may be a read error. Since the CDR3 does not end with the conserved phenylalanine or tryptophan, this likely comes from a read error.

The study's findings and limits: The study reportedly found significantly higher TCR beta diversity in malignant thyroid tumors than benign nodules, in blood and tumor.

The authors' processing: CDR3 differences across clinicopathological groups were used to build a distant-metastasis classifier for papillary thyroid cancer. TCRdb re-called clones from the PCR reads using MiXCR. In this record, the V and J calls reflect TCRdb's handling and not the investigators' own analysis. The sample holds roughly 70,000 clones, more than 15% seen once. Thyroid surgery took place with no prior treatment in any patient. The germline V gene encodes CDR1 SEHNR and CDR2 FQNEAQ (reference sequence). The CDR3 runs 13 residues. V was clipped by 1 base and J by 5 bases, with 8 bases between them.

This receptor was obtained from a female donor with papillary thyroid cancer or a benign thyroid nodule (not recorded which). Some clones in this sample may be carry-over from other donors' samples. The sequencing input was blood. This sequence joins TRBV7-9 and TRBJ2-5; D is ambiguous. CDR3 coding DNA: TGTGCCAGCAGCTTAGGAGTCAGTGAGACCCAGTACCTC. Translated, it gives CASSLGVSETQYL.